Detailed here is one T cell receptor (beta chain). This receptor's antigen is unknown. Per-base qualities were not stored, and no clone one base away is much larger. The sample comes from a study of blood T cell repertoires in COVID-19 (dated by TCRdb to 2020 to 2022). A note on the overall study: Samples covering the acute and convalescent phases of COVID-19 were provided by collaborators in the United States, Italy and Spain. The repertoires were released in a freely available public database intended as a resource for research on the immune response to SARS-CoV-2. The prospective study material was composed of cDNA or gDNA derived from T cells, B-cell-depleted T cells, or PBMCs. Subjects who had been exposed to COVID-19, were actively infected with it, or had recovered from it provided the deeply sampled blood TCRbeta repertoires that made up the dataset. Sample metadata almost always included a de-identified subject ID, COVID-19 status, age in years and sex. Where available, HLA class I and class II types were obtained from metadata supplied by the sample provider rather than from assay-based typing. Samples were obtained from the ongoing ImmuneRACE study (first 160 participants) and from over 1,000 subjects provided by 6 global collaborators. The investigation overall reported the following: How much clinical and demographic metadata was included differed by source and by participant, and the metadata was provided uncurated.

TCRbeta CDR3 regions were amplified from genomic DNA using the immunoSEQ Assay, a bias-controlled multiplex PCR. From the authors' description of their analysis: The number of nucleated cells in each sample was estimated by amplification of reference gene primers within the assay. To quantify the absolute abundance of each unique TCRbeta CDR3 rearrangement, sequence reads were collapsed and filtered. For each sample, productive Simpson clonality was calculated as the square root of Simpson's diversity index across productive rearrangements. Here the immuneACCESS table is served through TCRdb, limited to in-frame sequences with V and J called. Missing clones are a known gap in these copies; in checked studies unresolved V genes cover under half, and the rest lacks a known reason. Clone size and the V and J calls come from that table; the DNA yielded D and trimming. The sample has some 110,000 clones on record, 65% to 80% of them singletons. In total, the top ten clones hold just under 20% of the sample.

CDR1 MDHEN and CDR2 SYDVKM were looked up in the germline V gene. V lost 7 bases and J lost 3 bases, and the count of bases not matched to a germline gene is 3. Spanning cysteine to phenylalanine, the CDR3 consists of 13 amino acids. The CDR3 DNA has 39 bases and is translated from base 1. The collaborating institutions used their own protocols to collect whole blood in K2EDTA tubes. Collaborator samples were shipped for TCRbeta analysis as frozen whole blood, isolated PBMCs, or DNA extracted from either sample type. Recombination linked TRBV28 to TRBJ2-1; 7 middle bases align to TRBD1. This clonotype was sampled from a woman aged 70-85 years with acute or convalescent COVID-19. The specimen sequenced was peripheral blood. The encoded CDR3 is CASNPGGYNEQFF. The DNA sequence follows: TGTGCCAGCAATCCAGGGGGCTACAATGAGCAGTTCTTC.